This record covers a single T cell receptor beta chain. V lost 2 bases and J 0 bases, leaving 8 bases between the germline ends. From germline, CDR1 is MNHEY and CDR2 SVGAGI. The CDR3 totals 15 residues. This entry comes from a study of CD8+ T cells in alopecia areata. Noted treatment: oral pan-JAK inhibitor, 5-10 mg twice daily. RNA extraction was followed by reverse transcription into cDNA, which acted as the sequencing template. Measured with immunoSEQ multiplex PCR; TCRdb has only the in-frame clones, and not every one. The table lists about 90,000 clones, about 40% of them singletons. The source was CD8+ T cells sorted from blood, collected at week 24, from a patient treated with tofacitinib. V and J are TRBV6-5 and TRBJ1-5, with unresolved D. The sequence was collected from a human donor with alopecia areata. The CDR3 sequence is CASSYSQYSNQPQHF. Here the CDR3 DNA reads TGTGCCAGCAGTTACAGTCAGTATAGCAATCAGCCCCAGCATTTT.